The T cell receptor beta chain under discussion was sequenced for a study of blood T cell repertoires in COVID-19 (dated by TCRdb to the early 2020s). Study-level background: Samples from collaborators originated in the United States, Italy and Spain and spanned both the acute and convalescent phases of COVID-19. The prospective study material was composed of cDNA or gDNA derived from T cells, B-cell-depleted T cells, or PBMCs. Deeply sampled blood TCRbeta repertoires from subjects exposed to, actively infected with, or recovered from COVID-19 were included in the dataset. Where HLA class I and class II types were available, the types were taken from metadata supplied by the sample provider, not from assay-based typing. Samples were obtained from the ongoing ImmuneRACE study (first 160 participants) and from some 1,200 subjects provided by 6 global collaborators. A de-identified subject ID, COVID-19 status, age in years and sex were almost always included in the sample metadata. The repertoires were made available in a free public database intended to serve as a resource for research on the immune response to SARS-CoV-2. The research as a whole found: How much clinical and demographic metadata was included differed by source and by participant, and the metadata was provided uncurated.

In Seattle, one collaborating source enrolled patients while the infection was active and tracked those patients longitudinally over the course of disease. Each collaborating institution followed its own protocols to collect whole blood in K2EDTA tubes. For TCRbeta analysis, collaborators shipped samples as frozen whole blood, isolated PBMCs, or DNA extracted from either of those sample types. This clone was counted once. Its antigen has not been determined. Base qualities are not at hand, and no much larger clone is one base apart. Sequences SSHAT (CDR1) and FNYEAQ (CDR2) are obtained from the germline V gene (reference sequence). Trimming costs V 5 bases and J 1 base, and their ends lie 13 bases apart. The CDR3 holds 15 amino acids from the cysteine to the phenylalanine. Solely the CDR3 DNA is kept, with 45 bases framed from the first base. TCRbeta CDR3 regions were amplified from genomic DNA using the immunoSEQ Assay, a bias-controlled multiplex PCR. As for the authors' bioinformatics: The number of nucleated cells in each sample was estimated from the amplification of reference gene primers within the assay. To quantify the absolute abundance of each unique TCRbeta CDR3 rearrangement, sequence reads were collapsed and filtered. For each sample, productive Simpson clonality was calculated by taking the square root of Simpson's diversity index across productive rearrangements. What TCRdb holds here is the immuneACCESS table cut down to in-frame rearrangements. Part of the clones is not present; checked against another copy, under half of the missing clones reflect an unresolved V gene, and the others are unexplained. Clone size and V and J calls were adopted from that table, with D and trimming inferred from the DNA. The table for this sample lists tens of thousands of clones; about 80% of them were counted only once. Roughly 14% of the sample belongs to the ten largest clones.

The clonotype comes from a man aged 50 to 59 with COVID-19, enrolled during active disease. The chain is assembled from TRBV7-7 and TRBJ2-3; 5 matching bases give a weak D call of TRBD2. Sequencing was carried out using peripheral blood. This receptor carries the CDR3 CASSRRPGGTDTQYF. The nucleotide sequence reads as follows: TGTGCCAGCAGCCGTCGCCCCGGGGGCACAGATACGCAGTATTTT.